The T cell receptor (beta chain) described here comes from a study of human T cells and chemical hapten exposure. For the study at large: Sensitizing treatment utilized 2% DPC over a roughly 2 cm by roughly 2 cm portion of upper inner arm skin. Findings of the study overall: The donors suffered from alopecia, so their immune response may not match that of healthy people.

This clonotype was observed a handful of times. The antigen is undetermined. Library construction involved attaching unique molecular identifiers to individual cDNA molecules, which allowed quantitative, reproducible TCR counting. TCRdb reprocessed the RACE reads via MiXCR and lists one record per CDR3 protein. The top ten clones hold about 1.5% of a sample with 70,000 or so distinct CDR3 sequences, around 10% of them seen once. Time point here: patch test 3, about 24 weeks after DPC sensitization. As for treatment: therapeutic diphenylcyclopropenone sensitization with weekly scalp DPC. Blood was drawn before each patch test was applied. This CDR3 has 20 amino acids. V trimming: 0 bases; J trimming: 0 bases; junction bases outside the gene matches: 11.

The starting material was whole blood, obtained in connection with sensitization to the hapten diphenylcyclopropenone (DPC). The receptor comes from a woman in her forties or fifties with alopecia areata. Some clones in this sample may be carry-over from other donors' samples. The V call is TRBV23-1, the J call TRBJ2-6, with 7 bases that match TRBD1. TRBV23-1 is an open reading frame whose function is uncertain. CDR3 loop: CASSQSGAGQVYSGANVLTF. Here the CDR3 DNA reads TGCGCCAGCAGTCAATCCGGGGCCGGACAGGTTTACTCTGGGGCCAACGTCCTGACTTTC.